These 2 T cell receptor beta chains came from one sample sequenced in a study of cytomegalovirus exposure and HLA in healthy donors. The PCR had 60 Vbeta and 13 Jbeta primers. Method: immunoSEQ multiplex PCR; TCRdb's copy keeps in-frame clones and lacks some. The profile covers around 140,000 clones, with 78% appearing a single time and roughly 2.9% taken by the ten largest. The specimen was PBMCs. These receptors originate from a female donor in good health and CMV-seronegative.

The chain is built from TRBV7-2 and TRBJ2-1, with 11 bases fitting TRBD2. The junction had 7 bases not matched to a gene; V was cut back by 5 bases and J by 7 bases. CDR3 size: 15 residues. CDR1 SGHTA and CDR2 FQGNSA come from the germline V gene. CDR3 residues: CASSPTSGVLNEQFF. The CDR3 coding sequence is TGTGCCAGCAGCCCGACTAGCGGGGTCTTAAATGAGCAGTTCTTC. Complete variable domain (other parts from reference TRBV7-2 and TRBJ2-1): GAGVSQSPSNKVTEKGKDVELRCDPISGHTALYWYRQSLGQGLEFLIYFQGNSAPDKSGLPSDRFSAERTGGSVSTLTIQRTQQEDSAVYLCASSPTSGVLNEQFFGPGTRLTVL.

The chain links TRBV7-6 to TRBJ2-3; 7 nucleotides match TRBD2. The germline gives CDR1 SGHVS, CDR2 FNYEAQ. The trim removed 7 bases at V and 2 bases at J, leaving 12 bases unmatched. The CDR3 spans 16 residues. CDR3: CASNPSGGYSTDTQYF. CDR3 nucleotides: TGTGCCAGCAACCCTTCGGGGGGATATTCCACAGATACGCAGTATTTT.